Listed below are T cell receptor beta chains from one sample, sequenced in a study of cytomegalovirus exposure and HLA in healthy donors. Sequencing was performed with immunoSEQ multiplex PCR; in TCRdb, only in-frame clones are kept and a portion is missing. The repertoire holds 100,000 to 150,000 clones, with around 80% as singletons. The sample consisted of PBMCs. The receptors shown here come from a man in his forties or fifties in good health and CMV-seronegative. The conserved cysteine and the conserved F or W are not part of the CDR3 here. Clone size is stated in some rows and not others, as once, few, many or a class when expanded.

TRBJ2-7 | TRBV7-9 | - | ASSLEGQGVEQY
TRBJ1-2 | TRBV15 | - | ATSRDRLFGGYT
TRBJ2-7 | TRBV7-2 | - | ASSWSGEDEQY
TRBJ2-4 | TRBV4-3 | few | ASSQDSPGGASKNIQY
TRBJ2-7 | TRBV2 | few | ASYGLDYEQY
TRBJ2-7 | TRBV7-8 | - | ASSLVPSYEQY
TRBJ1-1 | TRBV21-1 | - | ASSHTRPGQGFPTMNTEAF
TRBJ2-2 | TRBV5-1 | once | ASSFLPGANTGELF
TRBJ1-3 | TRBV19 | few | ASSKWTGDLRNTIY
TRBJ2-6 | TRBV19 | - | ASSIRTGKGASSGANVLT
TRBJ2-5 | TRBV6-5 | - | ASSSTGGETQY
TRBJ2-5 | TRBV25-1 | few | ASSERGFQETQY
TRBJ2-5 | TRBV11-3 | - | ASSPSGPQEAQY
TRBJ1-6 | TRBV5-1 | - | ASSRDSSTLH
TRBJ1-1 | TRBV7-9 | - | ASSRHFNTEAF
TRBJ2-2 | TRBV19 | - | ASRKEVITGELF
TRBJ1-1 | TRBV6-6 | - | ASSYEATENTEAF
TRBJ1-2 | TRBV25-1 | - | ASSTSTGGYGYT
TRBJ2-2 | TRBV11-2 | - | ASSDARGAGELF
TRBJ2-5 | TRBV9 | - | ASSGLAGGPLETQY
TRBJ1-1 | TRBV7-6 | few | ASSPPSGHQFGAF
TRBJ2-1 | TRBV2 | - | ASSATGTSGVNEQF
TRBJ2-5 | TRBV9 | - | ASSVDNRRAAGETQY
TRBJ1-3 | TRBV5-1 | - | ASSPGTTGNTIY
TRBJ2-1 | TRBV7-8 | - | ASMSAGGPYNEQF
TRBJ2-6 | TRBV5-4 | - | ASTSRGSNVLT